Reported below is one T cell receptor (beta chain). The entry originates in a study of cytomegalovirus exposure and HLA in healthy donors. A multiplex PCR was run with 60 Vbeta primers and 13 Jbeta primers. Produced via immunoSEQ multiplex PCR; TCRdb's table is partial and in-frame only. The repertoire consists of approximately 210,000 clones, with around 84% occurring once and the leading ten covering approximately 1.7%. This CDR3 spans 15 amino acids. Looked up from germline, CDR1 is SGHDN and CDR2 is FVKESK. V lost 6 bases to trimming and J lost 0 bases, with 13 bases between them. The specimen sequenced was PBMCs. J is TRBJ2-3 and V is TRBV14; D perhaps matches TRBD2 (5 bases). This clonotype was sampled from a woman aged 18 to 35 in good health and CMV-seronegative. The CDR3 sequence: CASRPTRSSTDTQYF. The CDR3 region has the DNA TGTGCCAGCAGGCCTACTAGGTCTAGCACAGATACGCAGTATTTT. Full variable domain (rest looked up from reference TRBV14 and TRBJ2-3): EAGVTQFPSHSVIEKGQTVTLRCDPISGHDNLYWYRRVMGKEIKFLLHFVKESKQDESGMPNNRFLAERTGGTYSTLKVQPAELEDSGVYFCASRPTRSSTDTQYFGPGTRLTVL.